These T cell receptor beta chains were read from a single sample in a study of control samples from healthy donors and cancer patients. Profiling relied on immunoSEQ multiplex PCR, and the TCRdb table lists in-frame clones only, not all of them. The data show over 150,000 clones, with less than 95% seen just once and 14% held by the top ten. The sequenced material came from PBMCs. These receptors all stem from a man between 60 and 70 years old with colorectal cancer. Both conserved end residues are part of each CDR3. Each record gives: J gene, D gene, V gene, clone size, CDR3 protein, CDR3 DNA. The D gene is left open where the match is weak. The size of a clone is reported for some rows only, either as once, few or many, or as a class for expanded clones.

J: TRBJ1-1
D: .
V: TRBV11-1
size: .
CDR3: CASSGTLNTEAFF
DNA: TGTGCCAGCAGCGGGACATTGAACACTGAAGCTTTCTTT

J: TRBJ2-7
D: .
V: TRBV30
size: .
CDR3: CAWSEGGTPLNEQYF
DNA: TGTGCCTGGAGTGAGGGGGGGACCCCTTTAAACGAGCAGTACTTC

J: TRBJ1-1
D: .
V: TRBV12-3/TRBV12-4
size: .
CDR3: CASSPGRNTEAFF
DNA: TGTGCCAGCAGCCCGGGGCGGAACACTGAAGCTTTCTTT

J: TRBJ1-2
D: TRBD1
V: TRBV6-1
size: .
CDR3: CATQQGTYGYTF
DNA: TGTGCCACCCAACAGGGGACCTATGGCTACACCTTC

J: TRBJ2-5
D: .
V: TRBV21-1
size: .
CDR3: CASSSYRGYGETQYF
DNA: TGTGCCAGCAGCTCGTACAGGGGGTACGGAGAGACCCAGTACTTC

J: TRBJ1-2
D: .
V: TRBV24-1
size: .
CDR3: CATSDSGPDFPYGYTF
DNA: TGTGCCACCAGTGATTCGGGCCCCGACTTTCCCTATGGCTACACCTTC

J: TRBJ1-1
D: .
V: TRBV5-1
size: .
CDR3: CASSSKTGLNTEAFF
DNA: TGCGCCAGCAGCTCAAAGACAGGATTGAACACTGAAGCTTTCTTT

J: TRBJ2-5
D: .
V: TRBV6-5
size: .
CDR3: CASSYSPEGEETQYF
DNA: TGTGCCAGCAGTTACTCGCCGGAGGGGGAAGAGACCCAGTACTTC

J: TRBJ1-4
D: TRBD1
V: TRBV27
size: .
CDR3: CASSPTTGLNEKLFF
DNA: TGTGCCAGCAGTCCTACGACAGGGTTGAATGAAAAACTGTTTTTT

J: TRBJ1-5
D: .
V: TRBV5-5
size: .
CDR3: CASSFAAVNQPQHF
DNA: TGTGCCAGCAGCTTCGCGGCAGTCAATCAGCCCCAGCATTTT

J: TRBJ1-2
D: TRBD1
V: TRBV5-4
size: .
CDR3: CASSLAGQDYGYTF
DNA: TGTGCCAGCAGCTTGGCCGGACAGGACTATGGCTACACCTTC

J: TRBJ2-7
D: .
V: TRBV7-9
size: .
CDR3: CASSLAGEQYF
DNA: TGTGCCAGCAGCTTAGCGGGGGAGCAGTACTTC

J: TRBJ1-1
D: .
V: TRBV27
size: .
CDR3: CASSFGLSNTEAFF
DNA: TGTGCCAGCAGTTTTGGGCTATCGAACACTGAAGCTTTCTTT

J: TRBJ2-2
D: .
V: TRBV24-1
size: .
CDR3: CATRLGHFSNTGELFF
DNA: TGTGCCACCAGATTAGGACATTTCTCGAACACCGGGGAGCTGTTTTTT

J: TRBJ2-5
D: .
V: TRBV19
size: .
CDR3: CASSIGSQGRETQYF
DNA: TGTGCCAGTAGTATAGGCAGCCAGGGACGCGAGACCCAGTACTTC

J: TRBJ1-2
D: TRBD1
V: TRBV27
size: .
CDR3: CASSLGQGLNYGYTF
DNA: TGTGCCAGCAGTTTGGGACAGGGGCTTAACTATGGCTACACCTTC

J: TRBJ1-4
D: TRBD1
V: TRBV5-4
size: .
CDR3: CASSPTGGIGEKLFF
DNA: TGTGCCAGCAGCCCCACAGGGGGCATCGGTGAAAAACTGTTTTTT

J: TRBJ1-1
D: .
V: TRBV4-2
size: once
CDR3: CASSQDTSNTEAFF
DNA: TGTGCCAGCAGCCAAGACACCTCGAACACTGAAGCTTTCTTT

J: TRBJ2-3
D: .
V: TRBV12-3/TRBV12-4
size: .
CDR3: CASSLTDTQYF
DNA: TGTGCCAGCAGTTTAACAGATACGCAGTATTTT

J: TRBJ1-1
D: .
V: TRBV19
size: .
CDR3: CASSRPAGESAEAFF
DNA: TGTGCCAGTAGTCGTCCCGCAGGGGAGTCCGCTGAAGCTTTCTTT

J: TRBJ2-2
D: TRBD1
V: TRBV6-5
size: .
CDR3: CASRGQGRAGELFF
DNA: TGTGCCAGCAGGGGACAGGGGAGGGCCGGGGAGCTGTTTTTT

J: TRBJ2-7
D: TRBD1
V: TRBV6-5
size: once
CDR3: CASRGTGDGEQYF
DNA: TGTGCCAGCAGGGGGACAGGGGATGGCGAGCAGTACTTC

J: TRBJ1-2
D: .
V: TRBV5-5
size: .
CDR3: CASSLASHGYTF
DNA: TGTGCCAGCAGCTTGGCCAGCCATGGCTACACCTTC

J: TRBJ2-3
D: TRBD2
V: TRBV19
size: .
CDR3: CASSIIPSGGGKADTQYF
DNA: TGTGCCAGTAGTATAATACCTAGCGGGGGGGGTAAGGCAGATACGCAGTATTTT

J: TRBJ1-4
D: .
V: TRBV7-2
size: .
CDR3: CASSPRFPFDGINEKLFF
DNA: TGTGCCAGCAGCCCCCGCTTTCCCTTCGACGGGATTAATGAAAAACTGTTTTTT

J: TRBJ1-1
D: .
V: TRBV4-1
size: few
CDR3: CASSRHPGENTEAFF
DNA: TGCGCCAGCAGCCGCCACCCGGGGGAGAACACTGAAGCTTTCTTT

J: TRBJ2-7
D: .
V: TRBV18
size: .
CDR3: CASSLRQEDYEQYF
DNA: TGTGCCAGCTCACTACGACAGGAAGACTACGAGCAGTACTTC

J: TRBJ2-7
D: TRBD1
V: TRBV12-3/TRBV12-4
size: .
CDR3: CASSTRDSREQYF
DNA: TGTGCCAGCAGTACCCGGGACAGTCGAGAGCAGTACTTC

J: TRBJ2-5
D: .
V: TRBV11-2
size: .
CDR3: CASSLGAGGTQYF
DNA: TGTGCCAGCAGCTTGGGAGCGGGTGGGACCCAGTACTTC

J: TRBJ1-1
D: .
V: TRBV7-2
size: .
CDR3: CASSLEVGPSTEAFF
DNA: TGTGCCAGCAGCTTAGAGGTTGGGCCCTCCACTGAAGCTTTCTTT

J: TRBJ1-1
D: TRBD1
V: TRBV7-9
size: .
CDR3: CASSLWESRDRVPNTEAFF
DNA: TGTGCCAGCAGCTTATGGGAGAGCCGGGACAGGGTGCCGAACACTGAAGCTTTCTTT

J: TRBJ2-7
D: TRBD2
V: TRBV4-2
size: .
CDR3: CASSPGTSEFYEQYF
DNA: TGTGCCAGCAGCCCGGGGACTAGCGAATTTTACGAGCAGTACTTC

J: TRBJ1-2
D: .
V: TRBV19
size: .
CDR3: CASSWRVPNYGYTF
DNA: TGTGCCAGTAGTTGGAGGGTCCCCAACTATGGCTACACCTTC

J: TRBJ1-1
D: .
V: TRBV4-1
size: .
CDR3: CASSQFEAGTEAFF
DNA: TGCGCCAGCAGCCAATTCGAGGCGGGCACTGAAGCTTTCTTT

J: TRBJ1-3
D: .
V: TRBV18
size: .
CDR3: CASSSGRLTGNTIYF
DNA: TGTGCCAGCTCATCGGGACGCTTAACTGGAAACACCATATATTTT

J: TRBJ1-4
D: .
V: TRBV5-1
size: .
CDR3: CASSLAGINEKLFF
DNA: TGCGCCAGCAGCTTGGCCGGCATTAATGAAAAACTGTTTTTT

J: TRBJ1-1
D: TRBD1
V: TRBV6-5
size: .
CDR3: CASSRLQGANTEAFF
DNA: TGTGCCAGCAGTAGACTTCAGGGGGCGAACACTGAAGCTTTCTTT

J: TRBJ2-7
D: TRBD2
V: TRBV9
size: .
CDR3: CASSAETSGVSEQYF
DNA: TGTGCCAGCAGCGCCGAGACTAGCGGGGTCAGCGAGCAGTACTTC

J: TRBJ1-2
D: TRBD1
V: TRBV6-5
size: .
CDR3: CASTIQQGAGYGYTF
DNA: TGTGCCAGCACAATTCAACAGGGGGCAGGCTATGGCTACACCTTC

J: TRBJ2-1
D: .
V: TRBV5-6
size: .
CDR3: CASSLRGGEQFF
DNA: TGTGCCAGCAGCTTGAGGGGCGGTGAGCAGTTCTTC

J: TRBJ2-5
D: TRBD1
V: TRBV5-6
size: .
CDR3: CASTRRQGQETQYF
DNA: TGTGCCAGCACACGTAGACAGGGTCAAGAGACCCAGTACTTC

J: TRBJ1-2
D: TRBD1
V: TRBV9
size: few
CDR3: CQGRGDGYTF
DNA: TGCCAGGGCAGGGGGGATGGCTACACCTTC

J: TRBJ1-5
D: .
V: TRBV19
size: .
CDR3: CASSISSQPQHF
DNA: TGTGCCAGTAGTATCTCGAGTCAGCCCCAGCATTTT

J: TRBJ2-3
D: TRBD2
V: TRBV5-1
size: .
CDR3: CASTSGGQYTDTQYF
DNA: TGCGCCTCGACTAGCGGGGGGCAGTACACAGATACGCAGTATTTT

J: TRBJ2-1
D: .
V: TRBV27
size: .
CDR3: CASSLGQGVGSYNEQFF
DNA: TGTGCCAGCAGTTTGGGGCAGGGAGTGGGCTCCTACAATGAGCAGTTCTTC

J: TRBJ2-1
D: .
V: TRBV7-2
size: .
CDR3: CASSLGGTGAYNEQFF
DNA: TGTGCCAGCAGCTTGGGAGGGACAGGAGCGTACAATGAGCAGTTCTTC

J: TRBJ2-3
D: .
V: TRBV19
size: .
CDR3: CASSDRGGSDTQYF
DNA: TGTGCCAGTAGTGACAGGGGAGGGTCAGATACGCAGTATTTT

J: TRBJ2-4
D: .
V: TRBV21-1
size: .
CDR3: CASSKTDSLAKNIQYF
DNA: TGTGCCAGCAGCAAGACAGATTCCCTAGCCAAAAACATTCAGTACTTC

J: TRBJ2-7
D: TRBD2
V: TRBV13
size: few
CDR3: CASSFASSGGALNEQYF
DNA: TGTGCCAGCAGCTTCGCGTCTAGCGGGGGGGCGTTAAACGAGCAGTACTTC